This entry features one T cell receptor (beta chain) sequence. The data were obtained in a study of OX40 agonist ivuxolimab in advanced cancers. The CDR3 is 14 residues long. CDR1 and CDR2 from the germline V gene are SGHRS and YFSETQ. The V and J ends lost 3 bases and 2 bases, in that order; junction bases with no gene match: 3. Generated by immunoSEQ multiplex PCR, the TCRdb table keeps only in-frame clones and is missing some. Seen here are over 55,000 clones, about 89% observed once, and the top ten hold 2% to 2.5%. The sequence was obtained from an adult with an advanced solid tumor such as melanoma, head and neck, liver or kidney cancer. Here the sequenced sample was CD4+ or CD8+ T cells sorted from blood, taken in a trial of the OX40 agonist ivuxolimab. This chain uses TRBV5-1 with TRBJ2-3; 7 bases are a match to TRBD2. The CDR3 DNA is TGCGCCAGCAGCTCCCTAGCGGACACAGATACGCAGTATTTT. As protein: CASSSLADTDTQYF.